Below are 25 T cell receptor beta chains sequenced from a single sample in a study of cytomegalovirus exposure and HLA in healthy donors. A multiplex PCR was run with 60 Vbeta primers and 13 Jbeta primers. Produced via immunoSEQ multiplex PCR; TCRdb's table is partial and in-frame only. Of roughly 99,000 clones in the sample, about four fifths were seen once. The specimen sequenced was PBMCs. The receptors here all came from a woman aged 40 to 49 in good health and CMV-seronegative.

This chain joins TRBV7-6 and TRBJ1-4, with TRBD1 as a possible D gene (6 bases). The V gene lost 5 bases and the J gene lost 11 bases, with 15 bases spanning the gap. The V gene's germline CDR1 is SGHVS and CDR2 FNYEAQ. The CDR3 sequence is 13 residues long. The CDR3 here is CASSPGQRRKLFF. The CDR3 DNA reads TGTGCCAGCAGCCCAGGACAGAGGAGGAAACTGTTTTTT.

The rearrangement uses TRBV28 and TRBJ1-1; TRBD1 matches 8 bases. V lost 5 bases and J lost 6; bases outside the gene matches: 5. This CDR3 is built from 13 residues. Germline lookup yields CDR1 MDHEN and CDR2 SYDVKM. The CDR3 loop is CASSLDRAAEAFF. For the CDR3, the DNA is TGTGCCAGCAGTCTGGACAGGGCCGCTGAAGCTTTCTTT.

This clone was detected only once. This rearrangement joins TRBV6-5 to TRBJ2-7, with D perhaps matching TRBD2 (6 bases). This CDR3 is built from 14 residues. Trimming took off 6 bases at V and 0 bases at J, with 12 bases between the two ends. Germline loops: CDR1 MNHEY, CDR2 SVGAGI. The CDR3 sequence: CASRSGVTSYEQYF. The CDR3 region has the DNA TGTGCCAGCAGGTCGGGGGTCACCTCCTACGAGCAGTACTTC.

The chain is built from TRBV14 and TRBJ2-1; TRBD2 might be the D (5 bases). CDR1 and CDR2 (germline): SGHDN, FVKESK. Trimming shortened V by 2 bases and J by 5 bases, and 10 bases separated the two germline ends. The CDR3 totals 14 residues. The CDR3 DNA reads TGTGCCAGCAGCCAACTGTACGGGAACAATGAGCAGTTCTTC. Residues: CASSQLYGNNEQFF.

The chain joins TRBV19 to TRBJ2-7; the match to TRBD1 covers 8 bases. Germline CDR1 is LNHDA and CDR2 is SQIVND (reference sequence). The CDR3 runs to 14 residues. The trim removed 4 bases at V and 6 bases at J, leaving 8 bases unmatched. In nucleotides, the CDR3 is TGTGCCAGTAGTAAACGACAGGGGAAGGGCGAGCAGTACTTC. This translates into CASSKRQGKGEQYF.

The CDR3 region has the DNA TGTGCCAGCAGCTTAGTGGGCGGGAACATTCAGTACTTC. It codes for CASSLVGGNIQYF. The V and J genes are TRBV7-3 and TRBJ2-4, with D perhaps TRBD2 (5 bases). CDR1 is SGHTA and CDR2 is FQGTGA in the germline V gene. Trimming took off 2 bases at V and 7 bases at J, with 9 bases between the two ends. This CDR3 comprises 13 residues.

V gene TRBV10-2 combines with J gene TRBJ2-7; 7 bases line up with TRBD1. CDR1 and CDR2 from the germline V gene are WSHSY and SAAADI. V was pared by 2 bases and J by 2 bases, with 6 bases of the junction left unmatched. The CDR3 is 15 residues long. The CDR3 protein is CASSERAGGPYEQYF. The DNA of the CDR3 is TGCGCCAGCAGTGAGAGGGCAGGGGGACCCTACGAGCAGTACTTC.

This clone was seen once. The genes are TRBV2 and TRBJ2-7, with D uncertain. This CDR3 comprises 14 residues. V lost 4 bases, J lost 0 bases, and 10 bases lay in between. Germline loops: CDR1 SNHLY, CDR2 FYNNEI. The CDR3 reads CASSASPLSYEQYF. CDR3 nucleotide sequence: TGTGCCAGCAGTGCAAGCCCCCTCTCCTACGAGCAGTACTTC.

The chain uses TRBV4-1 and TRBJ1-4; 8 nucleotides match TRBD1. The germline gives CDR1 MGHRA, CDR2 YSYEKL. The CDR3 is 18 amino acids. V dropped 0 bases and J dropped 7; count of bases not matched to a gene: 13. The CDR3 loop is CASSQDRNRGLYVEKLFF. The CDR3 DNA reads TGCGCCAGCAGCCAAGATAGAAACAGGGGGTTGTATGTTGAAAAACTGTTTTTT.

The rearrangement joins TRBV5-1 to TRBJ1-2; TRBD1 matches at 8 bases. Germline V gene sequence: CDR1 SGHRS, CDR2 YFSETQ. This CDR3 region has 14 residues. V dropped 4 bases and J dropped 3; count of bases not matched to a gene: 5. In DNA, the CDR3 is TGCGCCAGCAGCCGGACAGGGATGGACTATGGCTACACCTTC. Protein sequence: CASSRTGMDYGYTF.

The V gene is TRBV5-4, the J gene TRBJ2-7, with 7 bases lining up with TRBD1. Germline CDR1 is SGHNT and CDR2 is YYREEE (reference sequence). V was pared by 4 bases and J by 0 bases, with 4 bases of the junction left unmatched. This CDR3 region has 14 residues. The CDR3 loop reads CASSARQGSYEQYF. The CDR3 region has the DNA TGTGCCAGCAGCGCCCGACAGGGCTCCTACGAGCAGTACTTC.

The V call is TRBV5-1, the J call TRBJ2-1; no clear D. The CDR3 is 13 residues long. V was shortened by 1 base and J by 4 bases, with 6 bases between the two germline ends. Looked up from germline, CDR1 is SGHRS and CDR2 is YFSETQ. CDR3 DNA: TGCGCCAGCAGCTTGCCCCTATACAATGAGCAGTTCTTC. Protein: CASSLPLYNEQFF.

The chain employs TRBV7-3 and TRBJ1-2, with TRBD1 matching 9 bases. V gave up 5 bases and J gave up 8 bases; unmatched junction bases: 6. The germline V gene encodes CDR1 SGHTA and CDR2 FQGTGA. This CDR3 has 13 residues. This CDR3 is CASSPGTGLGYTF. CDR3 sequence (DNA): TGTGCCAGCAGCCCAGGGACAGGGCTAGGCTACACCTTC.

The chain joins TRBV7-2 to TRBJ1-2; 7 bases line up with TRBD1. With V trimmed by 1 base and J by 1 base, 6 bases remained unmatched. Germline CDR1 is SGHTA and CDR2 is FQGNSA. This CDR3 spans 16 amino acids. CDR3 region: CASSLDRGRGNYGYTF. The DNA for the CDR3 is TGTGCCAGCAGCTTAGACAGGGGTAGGGGTAACTATGGCTACACCTTC. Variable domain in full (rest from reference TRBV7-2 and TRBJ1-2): GAGVSQSPSNKVTEKGKDVELRCDPISGHTALYWYRQSLGQGLEFLIYFQGNSAPDKSGLPSDRFSAERTGGSVSTLTIQRTQQEDSAVYLCASSLDRGRGNYGYTFGSGTRLTVV.

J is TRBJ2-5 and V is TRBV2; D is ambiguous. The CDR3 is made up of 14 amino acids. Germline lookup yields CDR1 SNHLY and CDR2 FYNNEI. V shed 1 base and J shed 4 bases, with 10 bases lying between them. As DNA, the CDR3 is TGTGCCAGCAGTGAAGAATCCAGTTCAGAGACCCAGTACTTC. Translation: CASSEESSSETQYF.

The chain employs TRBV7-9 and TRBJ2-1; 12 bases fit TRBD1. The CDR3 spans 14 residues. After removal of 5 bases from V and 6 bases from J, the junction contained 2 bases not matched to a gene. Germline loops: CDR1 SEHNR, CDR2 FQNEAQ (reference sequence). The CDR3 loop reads CASSPGQGANEQFF. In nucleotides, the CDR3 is TGTGCCAGCAGCCCGGGACAGGGGGCCAATGAGCAGTTCTTC. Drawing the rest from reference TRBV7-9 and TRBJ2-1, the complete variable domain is DTGVSQNPRHKITKRGQNVTFRCDPISEHNRLYWYRQTLGQGPEFLTYFQNEAQLEKSRLLSDRFSAERPKGSFSTLEIQRTEQGDSAMYLCASSPGQGANEQFFGPGTRLTVL.

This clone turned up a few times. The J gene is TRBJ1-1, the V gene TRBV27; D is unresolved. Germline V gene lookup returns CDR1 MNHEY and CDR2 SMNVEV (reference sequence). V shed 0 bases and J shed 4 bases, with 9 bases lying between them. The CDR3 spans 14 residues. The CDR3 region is CASSLSEVATEAFF. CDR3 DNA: TGTGCCAGCAGTTTATCCGAGGTGGCCACTGAAGCTTTCTTT.

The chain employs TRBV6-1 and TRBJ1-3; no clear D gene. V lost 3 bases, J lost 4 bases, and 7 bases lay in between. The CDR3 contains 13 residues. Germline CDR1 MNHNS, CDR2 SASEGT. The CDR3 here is CASSEREGNTIYF. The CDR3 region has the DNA TGTGCCAGCAGTGAGCGGGAAGGAAACACCATATATTTT.

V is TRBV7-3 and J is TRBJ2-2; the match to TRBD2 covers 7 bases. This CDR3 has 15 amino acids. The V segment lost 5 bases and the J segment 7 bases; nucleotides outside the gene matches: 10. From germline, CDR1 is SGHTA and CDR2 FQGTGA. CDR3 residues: CASSLGLADDGELFF. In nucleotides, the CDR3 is TGTGCCAGCAGCCTCGGGCTAGCGGATGACGGGGAGCTGTTTTTT.

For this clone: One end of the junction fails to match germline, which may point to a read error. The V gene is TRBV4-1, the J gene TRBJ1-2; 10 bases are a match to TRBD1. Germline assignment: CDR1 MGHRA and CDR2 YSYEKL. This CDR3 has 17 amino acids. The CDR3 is CASSQDVVRDRGGGYPF. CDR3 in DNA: TGCGCCAGCAGCCAAGATGTGGTTAGGGACAGGGGAGGGGGCTACCCCTTC.

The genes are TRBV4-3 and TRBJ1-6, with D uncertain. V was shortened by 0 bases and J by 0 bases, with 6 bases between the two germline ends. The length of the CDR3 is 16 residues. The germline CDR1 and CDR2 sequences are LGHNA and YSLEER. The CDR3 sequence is CASSQEENSYNSPLHF. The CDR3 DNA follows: TGCGCCAGCAGCCAAGAAGAGAACTCCTATAATTCACCCCTCCACTTT.

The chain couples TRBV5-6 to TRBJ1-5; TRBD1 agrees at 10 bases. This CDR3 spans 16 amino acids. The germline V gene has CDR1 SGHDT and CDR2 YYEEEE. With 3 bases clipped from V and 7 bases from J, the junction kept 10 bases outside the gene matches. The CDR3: CASSYGTGEVRQPQHF. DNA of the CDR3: TGTGCCAGCAGCTATGGGACAGGGGAGGTTCGGCAGCCCCAGCATTTT.

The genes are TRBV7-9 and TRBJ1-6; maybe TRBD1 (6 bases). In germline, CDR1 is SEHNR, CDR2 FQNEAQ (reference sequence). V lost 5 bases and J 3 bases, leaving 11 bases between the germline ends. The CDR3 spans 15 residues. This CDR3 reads CASSPPGHYNSPLHF. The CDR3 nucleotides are TGTGCCAGCAGCCCGCCGGGACACTATAATTCACCCCTCCACTTT. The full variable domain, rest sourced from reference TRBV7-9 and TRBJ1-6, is DTGVSQNPRHKITKRGQNVTFRCDPISEHNRLYWYRQTLGQGPEFLTYFQNEAQLEKSRLLSDRFSAERPKGSFSTLEIQRTEQGDSAMYLCASSPPGHYNSPLHFGNGTRLTVT.

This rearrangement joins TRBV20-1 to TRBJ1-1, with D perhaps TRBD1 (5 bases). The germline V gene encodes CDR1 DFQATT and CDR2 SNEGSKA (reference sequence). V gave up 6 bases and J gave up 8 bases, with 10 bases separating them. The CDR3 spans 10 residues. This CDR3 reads CSAPDIEAFF. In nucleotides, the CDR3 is TGCAGTGCCCCGGACATAGAAGCTTTCTTT.

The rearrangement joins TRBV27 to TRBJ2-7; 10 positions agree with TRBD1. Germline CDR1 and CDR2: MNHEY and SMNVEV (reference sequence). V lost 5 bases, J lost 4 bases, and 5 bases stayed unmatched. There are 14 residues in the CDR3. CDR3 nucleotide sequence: TGTGCCAGCAGTGCGGGACAGGGGTCGTACGAGCAGTACTTC. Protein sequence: CASSAGQGSYEQYF.